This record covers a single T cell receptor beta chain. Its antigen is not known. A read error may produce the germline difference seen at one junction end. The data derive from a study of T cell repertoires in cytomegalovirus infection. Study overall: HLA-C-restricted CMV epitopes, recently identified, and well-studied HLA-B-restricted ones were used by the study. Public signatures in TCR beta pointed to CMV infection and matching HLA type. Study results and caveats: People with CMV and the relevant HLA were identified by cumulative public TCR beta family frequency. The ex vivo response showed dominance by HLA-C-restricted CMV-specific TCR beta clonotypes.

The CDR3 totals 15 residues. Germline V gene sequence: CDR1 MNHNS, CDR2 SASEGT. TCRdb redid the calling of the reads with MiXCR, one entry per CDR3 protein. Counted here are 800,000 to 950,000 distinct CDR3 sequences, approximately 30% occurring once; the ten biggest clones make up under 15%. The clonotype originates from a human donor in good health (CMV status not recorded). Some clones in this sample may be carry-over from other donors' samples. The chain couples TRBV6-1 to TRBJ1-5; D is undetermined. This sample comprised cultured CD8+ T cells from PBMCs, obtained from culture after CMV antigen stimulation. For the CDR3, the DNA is TGTGCCAGCAGTGAAGGGAGGTATAGCAAACAGCCCCAGCATTTT. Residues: CASSEGRYSKQPQHF.